This entry features one T cell receptor beta chain sequence. Its antigen is not yet known. No base quality values were provided; no much bigger clone lies one nucleotide off. This sample was included in a study of TIL therapy for anti-PD-1-resistant metastatic lung cancer (dated by TCRdb to the early 2020s). For context, the study as a whole: Tumors were harvested prior to any PD-1/PD-L1 blockade, after which nivolumab was administered to patients, and lymphodepletion, expanded TIL infusion and IL-2 were given to patients who progressed. Enrolled patients had a median age of roughly 50 years (range about 35-80) and a median tumor PD-L1 proportion score of under 7%. Most of the cohort had lung adenocarcinoma, including four EGFR-mutant tumors and two ALK-rearranged tumors, and half of the patients were either current or former smokers. Across the cohort, whole-exome sequencing showed a median non-synonymous tumor mutation burden of less than 1.7 mutations per megabase. T cell receptor beta sequencing of tumor and peripheral blood was used to follow clonotypes across the tumor, the expanded TIL product and serial blood samples.

What the time point label conveys for this sample: pre-treatment sample, taken before nivolumab and TIL therapy. Adults with stage 4 NSCLC were enrolled from 2017 to early 2020 in a dual-center phase I trial. The samples were obtained from a phase I trial that was single-arm and open-label and tested tumor-infiltrating lymphocyte therapy combined with nivolumab in advanced non-small cell lung cancer. Mononuclear cells from blood collected in EDTA tubes were isolated on a Ficoll gradient and snap-frozen as pellets, and DNA was then extracted using a Qiagen mini-prep kit. The paper's findings and limits, for the study overall: Clonotypes from the infused TIL partially replaced the baseline peripheral repertoire and then declined over months, and persistence showed no apparent association with response. Generalizability was limited because the cohort was highly selected, with more treatment-naive, never-smoker and oncogene-addicted patients included than is typical. The study protocol defined all tumor marker inferences as exploratory.

The V end loses 6 bases and the J end loses 0 bases, and a stretch of 6 bases separates them. Including cysteine and phenylalanine, the CDR3 has 13 amino acids. The entry retains the CDR3 DNA only, 39 bases that are in frame from base 1. Looking up the germline V gene (reference sequence) yields CDR1 LNHNV and CDR2 YYDKDF. TCR beta CDR3 regions were amplified from genomic DNA with the immunoSEQ v3 hsTCRB kit using bias-controlled multiplex PCR. An Illumina NextSeq 500 was used to sequence the TCR libraries, reaching roughly 1.9 million read pairs at survey level or about 4.5-6.5 million at deep level. Turning to the authors' computational methods: V, D and J genes were assigned, non-productive sequences were removed, and clonality was reported by immunoSEQ Analyzer software. To compare repertoires between infused TIL and blood, productive Simpson clonality was used along with the Morisita overlap index of productive TRB rearrangements. The absolute count of a clonotype in blood was estimated by multiplying the lymphocyte count by the CD3+ fraction and by the productive frequency of the clone. TCRdb took this table from immuneACCESS and kept in-frame rearrangements with V and J called. Such tables lack part of the clones; where checked against another copy, unresolved V genes explain under half of the gap, and the rest is unexplained. Clone size and V and J calls were adopted from that table, with D and trimming inferred from the DNA. The sample yields approximately 60,000 clones; 70% to 90% were counted once. The leading ten clones occupy just under 3% of the sample.

The TCR was taken from a person aged 25 to 80 with non-small cell lung cancer. This specimen consisted of blood, obtained at baseline. This chain is built from TRBV15 and TRBJ1-3, with no D gene named confidently. The CDR3 region reads CATRQSSGNTIYF. The DNA sequence follows: TGTGCCACCAGACAGTCCTCTGGAAACACCATATATTTT.